The 20 T cell receptor beta chains presented below share a single source sample, sequenced in a study of STAT5B mutations in CD4+ large granular lymphocyte leukemia (dated by TCRdb to 2021 to 2024). Receptor amplification or capture employed the immunoSEQ multiplex PCR assay. In TCRdb, the immuneACCESS table is reduced to in-frame sequences with V and J assigned. These tables do not hold every clone; where another copy was compared, an unresolved V gene accounts for under half, and the others remain unexplained. This sample lists about 40,000 clones; around 81% were detected once. The ten largest clones capture around 3.5% of the sample. The sequenced material came from CD4+ T cells from blood buffy coats. All receptors come from a human donor in good health.

This clone occurred a few times. This chain uses TRBV29-1 with TRBJ1-1, with D maybe TRBD1 (5 bases). Germline V gene lookup returns CDR1 SQVTM and CDR2 ANQGSEA. Trimming took 5 bases from V and 4 from J, leaving 11 bases between them. This CDR3 contains 12 residues. The CDR3 is CSVRDGATEAFF. CDR3 DNA sequence: TGCAGCGTTAGAGATGGGGCCACTGAAGCTTTCTTT.

This rearrangement joins TRBV9 to TRBJ2-7; 9 positions match TRBD2. The CDR3 is made up of 15 amino acids. Germline CDR1 SGDLS, CDR2 YYNGEE. Trimming at V came to 3 bases and at J to 0 bases, leaving 4 bases not matched to a gene. CDR3 sequence reads: CASSATSGYSYEQYF. CDR3 coding DNA: TGTGCCAGCAGCGCGACTAGCGGTTACTCCTACGAGCAGTACTTC.

This rearrangement joins TRBV18 to TRBJ2-3; 9 nucleotides align to TRBD2. CDR3 length: 15 residues. The germline gives CDR1 KGHSH, CDR2 LQKENI. V lost 6 bases, J lost 2 bases, and 6 bases stayed unmatched. CDR3 bases: TGTGCCAGCTCCCCCGGGACTAGCTACACAGATACGCAGTATTTT. It codes for CASSPGTSYTDTQYF.

This clone has just a few counts. The chain is built from TRBV4-1 and TRBJ1-1, with D possibly TRBD1 on 6 matching bases. V lost 1 base, J lost 10 bases, and 13 bases lay in between. The CDR3 totals 13 residues. Germline values: CDR1 MGHRA, CDR2 YSYEKL. The CDR3 coding sequence is TGCGCCAGCAGCCAAGGAGCAGGGGTTCGAGCTTTCTTT. The encoded protein is CASSQGAGVRAFF.

The genes are TRBV7-9 and TRBJ1-4, with 7 nucleotides matching TRBD1. This CDR3 is 14 amino acids long. V lost 5 bases and J lost 2; bases outside the gene matches: 2. The germline V gene encodes CDR1 SEHNR and CDR2 FQNEAQ (reference sequence). The CDR3 coding sequence is TGTGCCAGCAGCCAGACAGGGACTAATGAAAAACTGTTTTTT. It is translated as CASSQTGTNEKLFF.

The V gene is TRBV28, the J gene TRBJ2-6; the match to TRBD1 covers 8 bases. The CDR3 covers 14 residues. Germline V gene data show CDR1 as MDHEN and CDR2 as SYDVKM. The junction had 1 base not matched to a gene; V was cut back by 6 bases and J by 3 bases. The CDR3 loop is CASRDRGGANVLTF. CDR3 DNA: TGTGCCAGCAGAGACAGGGGTGGGGCCAACGTCCTGACTTTC.

This chain connects TRBV14 to TRBJ1-4; maybe TRBD1 (5 bases). V lost 0 bases and J lost 5, with 10 bases in between. Per the germline V gene, CDR1 is SGHDN and CDR2 is FVKESK. The CDR3 contains 15 residues. CDR3 sequence: CASSQEGGVNEKLFF. CDR3 nucleotide sequence: TGTGCCAGCAGCCAAGAGGGGGGGGTCAATGAAAAACTGTTTTTT.

The chain is built from TRBV28 and TRBJ2-7; D may be TRBD2 (7 bases). Trimming cost V 7 bases and J 2 bases, with 18 bases left between them. The CDR3 is 15 residues long. Germline loops: CDR1 MDHEN, CDR2 SYDVKM. In DNA, the CDR3 is TGTGCCAGCACCGAAGGGGGAGGGCATACCTACGAGCAGTACTTC. This translates into CASTEGGGHTYEQYF.

The V and J genes are TRBV25-1 and TRBJ2-7; weak D call: TRBD2 (5 bases). The germline V gene encodes CDR1 MGHDK and CDR2 SYGVNS. V lost 2 bases and J 0 bases, leaving 17 bases between the germline ends. The CDR3 is 17 residues long. The CDR3 spells CASSETVTAGNSYEQYF. The CDR3 DNA follows: TGTGCCAGCAGTGAAACCGTAACCGCCGGGAACTCCTACGAGCAGTACTTC.

The rearrangement links TRBV25-1 to TRBJ2-3; D not resolved. The CDR3 covers 15 residues. V dropped 4 bases and J dropped 0 bases, with 11 bases sitting between them. Germline CDR1 reads MGHDK; CDR2 reads SYGVNS. The CDR3 protein is CASSALWDSTDTQYF. CDR3 bases: TGTGCCAGCAGTGCCCTATGGGATAGCACAGATACGCAGTATTTT.

The rearrangement uses TRBV5-1 and TRBJ1-6; D perhaps matches TRBD1 (5 bases). V lost 0 bases and J lost 2, with 12 bases in between. Germline V gene sequence: CDR1 SGHRS, CDR2 YFSETQ. There are 17 residues in the CDR3. CDR3 loop: CASSLGQGGPYNSPLHF. CDR3 nucleotide sequence: TGCGCCAGCAGCTTGGGCCAGGGAGGGCCCTATAATTCACCCCTCCACTTT.

This clone has only one observation. The chain links TRBV9 to TRBJ1-3; 9 bases fit TRBD1. J was trimmed by 0 bases and V by 3 bases; bases with no gene match: 7. Germline V gene sequence: CDR1 SGDLS, CDR2 YYNGEE. The length of the CDR3 is 17 residues. Written as DNA, the CDR3 is TGTGCCAGCAGCGGGGGAGGGACAGGGAACTCTGGAAACACCATATATTTT. It encodes CASSGGGTGNSGNTIYF.

This chain links TRBV9 with TRBJ2-3; perhaps TRBD1 as D (6 bases). The CDR3 has 16 amino acids. The germline gives CDR1 SGDLS, CDR2 YYNGEE. V was trimmed by 0 bases and J by 6 bases, leaving 17 bases between them. The CDR3 sequence is CASSVVGIRQGDTQYF. Here the CDR3 DNA reads TGTGCCAGCAGCGTAGTCGGCATACGTCAGGGGGATACGCAGTATTTT.

This clone was counted a single time. The chain has TRBV7-3 and TRBJ2-3; D not certain. CDR1 and CDR2 (germline): SGHTA, FQGTGA. This CDR3 is 13 amino acids long. V dropped 4 bases and J dropped 7 bases, with 12 bases sitting between them. The chain's CDR3 is CASSSTTVHTQYF. CDR3 coding DNA: TGTGCCAGCAGCTCCACGACGGTACATACGCAGTATTTT.

This clone was found a few times. The J gene is TRBJ1-6, the V gene TRBV6-5; TRBD1 agrees at 9 bases. After removal of 5 bases from V and 4 bases from J, the junction contained 3 bases not matched to a gene. Germline V CDR1 and CDR2: MNHEY, SVGAGI. This CDR3 has 15 residues. This CDR3 reads CASSLGQGYNSPLHF. The CDR3 DNA sequence: TGTGCCAGCAGTCTGGGACAGGGTTATAATTCACCCCTCCACTTT.

This chain connects TRBV5-8 to TRBJ2-3, with 9 bases lining up with TRBD1. Germline V gene lookup returns CDR1 SGHTS and CDR2 YDEGEE. V trimming: 6 bases; J trimming: 2 bases; junction bases outside the gene matches: 7. The CDR3 has 15 residues. The CDR3 bases are TGTGCCAGCAATCCGACAGGGGGAAACACAGATACGCAGTATTTT. It specifies CASNPTGGNTDTQYF.

The J gene is TRBJ2-7, the V gene TRBV11-3; possible D gene TRBD1, 5 bases. In germline, CDR1 is SGHNT, CDR2 YENEEA. Deletions cut 1 base from V and 2 bases from J, with 9 bases between. This CDR3 comprises 14 residues. This chain's CDR3 is CASSLAGRAYEQYF. The CDR3 nucleotides read TGTGCCAGCAGCTTAGCCGGCAGGGCCTACGAGCAGTACTTC.

The chain joins TRBV6-6 to TRBJ2-3; 12 positions agree with TRBD2. The junction had 6 bases not matched to a gene; V was cut back by 4 bases and J by 7 bases. The germline CDR1 and CDR2 sequences are MNHNY and SVGAGI (reference sequence). This CDR3 is 15 amino acids long. The CDR3 bases are TGTGCCAGCAGTTCGATGACTAGCGGGGGCAATACGCAGTATTTT. Its protein product is CASSSMTSGGNTQYF.

The chain employs TRBV7-2 and TRBJ2-5; D uncertain. The CDR3 spans 14 residues. Deletions cut 1 base from V and 2 bases from J, with 8 bases between. Germline assignment: CDR1 SGHTA and CDR2 FQGNSA. The CDR3, as DNA: TGTGCCAGCAGCTTAGTTATTAGTCAAGAGACCCAGTACTTC. Translating gives CASSLVISQETQYF.

The J gene is TRBJ1-5, the V gene TRBV6-1; D is unclear. Looked up from germline, CDR1 is MNHNS and CDR2 is SASEGT. This CDR3 comprises 14 residues. Trimming took off 4 bases at V and 3 bases at J, with 10 bases between the two ends. CDR3 sequence: CASSGAGTNQPQHF. As DNA, the CDR3 is TGTGCCAGCAGTGGGGCAGGAACCAATCAGCCCCAGCATTTT.